This T cell receptor (beta chain) was recovered during a study of T cell repertoires in cytomegalovirus infection. Study-level points and caveats: Within the response measured ex vivo, HLA-C-restricted CMV-specific TCR beta clonotypes were dominant.

The CDR3 length is 14 residues. The trim removed 2 bases at V and 6 bases at J, leaving 5 bases unmatched. Germline lookup yields CDR1 DFQATT and CDR2 SNEGSKA (reference sequence). TCRdb re-derived calls from the reads in MiXCR, one entry per CDR3 protein. The table has hundreds of thousands of distinct CDR3 sequences, roughly a third seen once. This clonotype has just a few counts. Its target is unknown. This clonotype originated in a human donor in good health (CMV status not recorded). Some clones in this sample may be carry-over from other donors' samples. The source material was cultured PBMCs, sampled from culture after CMV antigen stimulation. This chain connects TRBV20-1 to TRBJ2-4, with TRBD1 matching over 9 bases. The CDR3 here is CSARSMDRGNIQYF. For the CDR3, the DNA is TGCAGTGCTAGATCCATGGACAGGGGAAACATTCAGTACTTC.